These T cell receptor beta chains were read from a single sample in a study of blood T cell repertoires in COVID-19. Method: immunoSEQ multiplex PCR; TCRdb's copy keeps in-frame clones and lacks some. The data contain around 150,000 clones, more than 75% of them singletons. The material sequenced was peripheral blood. The receptor set was obtained from a woman between 45 and 60 years old with acute or convalescent COVID-19. CDR3s include the opening cysteine and the closing phenylalanine or tryptophan. Fields, in order: clone size, J gene, D gene, V gene, CDR3 DNA, CDR3 protein. D genes are given only for firm matches. For some rows the clone size is stated as once, few or many, or as a class when expanded; others skip it.

clone size: few
J gene: TRBJ2-1
D gene: TRBD2
V gene: TRBV4-3
CDR3 DNA: TGCGCCAGCAGCCCCGGGACTAGCTATGAGCAGTTCTTC
CDR3 protein: CASSPGTSYEQFF

clone size: .
J gene: TRBJ1-1
D gene: TRBD1
V gene: TRBV28
CDR3 DNA: TGTGCCAGCAGTTACAGGGGAAAAGCTTTCTTT
CDR3 protein: CASSYRGKAFF

clone size: .
J gene: TRBJ1-2
D gene: TRBD1
V gene: TRBV5-1
CDR3 DNA: TGCGCCAGCAGCTTGGAGACAGGGCTCGGCTACACCTTC
CDR3 protein: CASSLETGLGYTF

clone size: .
J gene: TRBJ1-1
D gene: .
V gene: TRBV12-3/TRBV12-4
CDR3 DNA: TGTGCCAGCAGCCAGGACATCCCGGCAGGAGCTTTCTTT
CDR3 protein: CASSQDIPAGAFF

clone size: .
J gene: TRBJ1-1
D gene: .
V gene: TRBV5-8
CDR3 DNA: TGTGCCAGCAGCTTTTACAGGAACACTGAAGCTTTCTTT
CDR3 protein: CASSFYRNTEAFF

clone size: .
J gene: TRBJ2-1
D gene: .
V gene: TRBV18
CDR3 DNA: TGTGCCAGCTCACTCGTCGAGGGAGATGAGCAGTTCTTC
CDR3 protein: CASSLVEGDEQFF

clone size: .
J gene: TRBJ2-7
D gene: .
V gene: TRBV29-1
CDR3 DNA: TGCAGCGCGGGATCGGGGAAACGTAGCGAGCAGTACTTC
CDR3 protein: CSAGSGKRSEQYF

clone size: once
J gene: TRBJ2-1
D gene: .
V gene: TRBV3-1/TRBV3-2
CDR3 DNA: TGTGCCAGCAGCCAAGCTCGGGTTGACAATGAGCAGTTCTTC
CDR3 protein: CASSQARVDNEQFF

clone size: once
J gene: TRBJ2-7
D gene: TRBD2
V gene: TRBV5-5
CDR3 DNA: TGTGCCAGCAGCTTGGGACTAGCGGGGGGTCTTGTTTGGGAGTACTTC
CDR3 protein: CASSLGLAGGLVWEYF

clone size: .
J gene: TRBJ1-4
D gene: .
V gene: TRBV5-1
CDR3 DNA: TGCGCCAGCAGCTCCCCAGAGAGGGATGAAAAACTGTTTTTT
CDR3 protein: CASSSPERDEKLFF

clone size: once
J gene: TRBJ2-1
D gene: TRBD2
V gene: TRBV3-1/TRBV3-2
CDR3 DNA: TGTGCCAGCAGCCATTCAGCGGGGGTTCTCATGAACAATGAGCAGTTCTTC
CDR3 protein: CASSHSAGVLMNNEQFF

clone size: .
J gene: TRBJ2-7
D gene: .
V gene: TRBV4-3
CDR3 DNA: TGCGCCAGCAGCCAAGATCTGAGGAAGGAGCAGTACTTC
CDR3 protein: CASSQDLRKEQYF

clone size: .
J gene: TRBJ2-2
D gene: .
V gene: TRBV10-3
CDR3 DNA: TGTGCCATCAGTGGGCGGGACAGTAACACCGGGGAGCTGTTTTTT
CDR3 protein: CAISGRDSNTGELFF

clone size: .
J gene: TRBJ1-2
D gene: .
V gene: TRBV27
CDR3 DNA: TGTGCCAGCAGGGACAGTACTAACTATGGCTACACCTTC
CDR3 protein: CASRDSTNYGYTF

clone size: few
J gene: TRBJ2-1
D gene: TRBD2
V gene: TRBV7-6
CDR3 DNA: TGTGCCAGCAGCTTAGTGGGGGGGTCCTACAATGAGCAGTTCTTC
CDR3 protein: CASSLVGGSYNEQFF

clone size: .
J gene: TRBJ2-3
D gene: .
V gene: TRBV5-6
CDR3 DNA: TGTGCCAGCAGCTTGGCGGGGAGCAAGTTAGATACGCAGTATTTT
CDR3 protein: CASSLAGSKLDTQYF

clone size: .
J gene: TRBJ1-4
D gene: .
V gene: TRBV27
CDR3 DNA: TGTGCCAGCAGTACCGCGGGACGGGGATTCAGCGCTGAAAAACTGTTTTTT
CDR3 protein: CASSTAGRGFSAEKLFF

clone size: .
J gene: TRBJ2-1
D gene: .
V gene: TRBV4-2
CDR3 DNA: TGTGCCAGCAGCCAACAGGTTGGATCGGTCAACAATGAGCAGTTCTTC
CDR3 protein: CASSQQVGSVNNEQFF

clone size: .
J gene: TRBJ2-3
D gene: TRBD2
V gene: TRBV3-1/TRBV3-2
CDR3 DNA: TGTGCCAGCAGCCAACAACTAGCGGGGGGCACAGATACGCAGTATTTT
CDR3 protein: CASSQQLAGGTDTQYF

clone size: .
J gene: TRBJ1-1
D gene: .
V gene: TRBV5-1
CDR3 DNA: TGCGCCAGCAGCTATCACAGCTACACTGAAGCTTTCTTT
CDR3 protein: CASSYHSYTEAFF

clone size: .
J gene: TRBJ2-7
D gene: .
V gene: TRBV3-1/TRBV3-2
CDR3 DNA: TGTGCCAGCAGCCTGGGTGGGTCAGGGTCCTACGAGCAGTACTTC
CDR3 protein: CASSLGGSGSYEQYF

clone size: once
J gene: TRBJ1-2
D gene: .
V gene: TRBV5-1
CDR3 DNA: TGCGCCAGCAGCTTGGCAACGGGGGAAGCCCACTATGGCTACACCTTC
CDR3 protein: CASSLATGEAHYGYTF

clone size: once
J gene: TRBJ1-2
D gene: .
V gene: TRBV6-5
CDR3 DNA: TGTGCCAGCAGTATTCAGGGGAACTATGGCTACACCTTC
CDR3 protein: CASSIQGNYGYTF

clone size: few
J gene: TRBJ2-1
D gene: TRBD2
V gene: TRBV3-1/TRBV3-2
CDR3 DNA: TGTGCCAGCAGCCAAGAAGGGTTAGCGGGGAGTCCCTACAATGAGCAGTTCTTC
CDR3 protein: CASSQEGLAGSPYNEQFF

clone size: few
J gene: TRBJ1-6
D gene: TRBD1
V gene: TRBV19
CDR3 DNA: TGTGCCAGTAGTAGAATAGTGGGACAGGGGACACCCCTCCACTTT
CDR3 protein: CASSRIVGQGTPLHF

clone size: once
J gene: TRBJ1-1
D gene: .
V gene: TRBV7-9
CDR3 DNA: TGTGCCAGCAGCTTAGACCCAGACAGGACCCTGAACACTGAAGCTTTCTTT
CDR3 protein: CASSLDPDRTLNTEAFF

clone size: .
J gene: TRBJ1-2
D gene: TRBD1
V gene: TRBV25-1
CDR3 DNA: TGTGCCAGCAGTGATACTGGGACAGGGGAAATCTATGGCTACACCTTC
CDR3 protein: CASSDTGTGEIYGYTF

clone size: .
J gene: TRBJ1-1
D gene: .
V gene: TRBV6-2/TRBV6-3
CDR3 DNA: TGTGCCAGCAGTTACTCTTGGACGGGAGACACTGAAGCTTTCTTT
CDR3 protein: CASSYSWTGDTEAFF